Below are 10 T cell receptor beta chains sequenced from a single sample in a study of regulatory T cells in long-lasting Graves disease. CDR3 regions were amplified by Arm-PCR using iRepertoire HTBI primers to build TCR beta libraries. One entry per CDR3 protein results from TCRdb running MiXCR on the multiplex PCR reads. The sample includes 350,000 to 500,000 distinct CDR3 sequences, around 13% of them seen just once. The time point here: newly diagnosed GD, antithyroid drugs for less than 3 months. PBMC RNA served as the TCR library source. These data also featured in a second study, about T cells in Graves' hyperthyroidism and ophthalmopathy.

The input for sequencing was peripheral blood mononuclear cells (PBMCs), taken at new diagnosis, from a patient treated with antithyroid drugs. These receptors came from a woman in her forties or fifties with Graves disease.

This clonotype has ten or more counts. The chain carries TRBV27 and TRBJ2-7, with 14 bases matching TRBD2. The germline V gene has CDR1 MNHEY and CDR2 SMNVEV (reference sequence). V lost 5 bases, J lost 0 bases, and 15 bases stayed unmatched. The CDR3 length is 20 residues. In DNA, the CDR3 is TGTGCCAGCAGTCCACAGGTGCCGGGACTAGCGGGAGCGCGCTCCTACGAGCAGTACTTC. It yields the protein CASSPQVPGLAGARSYEQYF.

This clonotype has a count of ten or more. The chain has TRBV3-1 and TRBJ2-3; 9 bases are shared with TRBD2. The CDR3 is 20 residues long. The junction had 16 bases not matched to a gene; V was cut back by 3 bases and J by 0 bases. The germline V gene has CDR1 LGHDT and CDR2 YNNKEL (reference sequence). The chain's CDR3 is CASSHRTSATSPSSTDTQYF. DNA for the CDR3: TGTGCCAGCAGCCACCGGACTAGCGCAACGTCGCCTTCTAGCACAGATACGCAGTATTTT.

The table lists this clonotype with a few counts. This chain links TRBV20-1 with TRBJ1-6; a weak D match, TRBD1 (5 bases). The V end lost 5 bases, the J end lost 7 bases, and 12 bases lay between the germline ends. The CDR3 extends over 13 amino acids. The germline V gene has CDR1 DFQATT and CDR2 SNEGSKA (reference sequence). The CDR3 region has the DNA TGCAGTGCTCCCGGGACCCTAAATTCACCCCTCCACTTT. Encoded protein: CSAPGTLNSPLHF.

Turning to this clonotype: At one end the junction does not follow the germline gene, possibly because of a read error. The V call is TRBV15, the J call TRBJ1-2, with TRBD1 as a possible D gene (5 bases). This CDR3 is built from 14 residues. Germline V gene lookup returns CDR1 LNHNV and CDR2 YYDKDF (reference sequence). CDR3 nucleotides: TGTGCCACCAGCAGCGGACACTATAACTATGGCTACACCTTT. The encoded protein is CATSSGHYNYGYTF.

This clonotype showed up just a few times. The J gene is TRBJ2-7, the V gene TRBV3-1; TRBD2 matches 12 bases. The germline CDR1 and CDR2 sequences are LGHDT and YNNKEL (reference sequence). The CDR3 is made up of 13 amino acids. Unmatched junction bases numbered 4, after V lost 1 base and J lost 12 bases. DNA of the CDR3: TGTGCCAGCAGCCAAGGTCTAGCGGGAGGGCCGTACTTC. It encodes CASSQGLAGGPYF.

The genes are TRBV5-1 and TRBJ1-1, with no clear D. Germline V gives CDR1 SGHRS, CDR2 YFSETQ. This CDR3 is built from 14 residues. V shed 4 bases and J shed 3 bases, with 13 bases lying between them. CDR3 sequence reads: CASSAGSWDTEAFF. CDR3 DNA sequence: TGCGCCAGCAGCGCGGGGAGTTGGGACACTGAAGCTTTCTTT.

The chain carries TRBV5-4 and TRBJ2-5, with 7 bases lining up with TRBD1. With 4 bases clipped from V and 1 base from J, the junction kept 10 bases outside the gene matches. This CDR3 spans 16 amino acids. In germline, CDR1 is SGHNT, CDR2 YYREEE (reference sequence). The CDR3 nucleotides are TGTGCCAGCAGCCTGGTACCTGGGACAGTCCAAGAGACCCAGTACTTC. Residues: CASSLVPGTVQETQYF.

Ten or more counts support this clonotype. The genes are TRBV11-1 and TRBJ2-3; D unclear. V lost 1 base and J lost 6, with 8 bases in between. This CDR3 has 13 amino acids. Germline-derived CDR1 and CDR2 are SGHAT and FQDESV (reference sequence). In DNA form, the CDR3 reads TGTGCCAGCAGCTTAGAAACTCGGGATACGCAGTATTTT. Translating gives CASSLETRDTQYF. Full variable domain (missing parts from reference TRBV11-1 and TRBJ2-3): EAEVAQSPRYKITEKSQAVAFWCDPISGHATLYWYRQILGQGPELLVQFQDESVVDDSQLPKDRFSAERLKGVDSTLKIQPAELGDSAMYLCASSLETRDTQYFGPGTRLTVL.

The V call is TRBV6-9, the J call TRBJ2-1; 7 nucleotides agree with TRBD1. Germline-derived CDR1 and CDR2 are MNHGY and SVAAGI. This CDR3 is built from 14 residues. Unmatched junction bases numbered 7, after V lost 4 bases and J lost 7 bases. The DNA of the CDR3 is TGTGCCAGCAGTTGTCGGACAGGACCAAATGAGCAGTTCTTC. Translated: CASSCRTGPNEQFF.

V gene TRBV20-1 combines with J gene TRBJ2-7, with D perhaps matching TRBD1 (5 bases). V dropped 3 bases and J dropped 2 bases, with 8 bases sitting between them. CDR3 size: 12 residues. From germline, CDR1 is DFQATT and CDR2 SNEGSKA (reference sequence). The CDR3 sequence: CSASGATYEQYF. CDR3 DNA: TGCAGTGCTAGTGGGGCTACCTACGAGCAGTACTTC.